A selection of T cell receptor beta chains follows, all from one sample in a study of cytomegalovirus exposure and HLA in healthy donors. TCRdb's copy holds only in-frame clones and misses some; the assay was immunoSEQ multiplex PCR. Here the sample spans about 160,000 clones, roughly 79% being singletons. The sample comprised PBMCs. The origin of the receptors is a woman in her fifties or sixties in good health and CMV-seronegative. Each CDR3 is given with its conserved first and last residue. The order of the fields is V gene, D gene, J gene, CDR3 length, clone size, CDR3 protein, CDR3 DNA. The D gene is left open where the match is weak. The size field is filled for only some rows; it gives once, few, many or a size class.

TRBV5-4	TRBD1	TRBJ1-1	15	.	CASSSFTGGITEAFF	TGTGCCAGCAGCTCATTTACAGGGGGAATAACTGAAGCTTTCTTT
TRBV9	.	TRBJ1-3	15	.	CASSVARSSGNTIYF	TGTGCCAGCAGCGTAGCTCGGAGTTCTGGAAACACCATATATTTT
TRBV13	.	TRBJ2-7	12	.	CATNPGVYEQYF	TGTGCCACCAATCCAGGGGTCTACGAGCAGTACTTC
TRBV28	TRBD2	TRBJ2-3	14	.	CASTLAGAMDTQYF	TGTGCCAGCACACTAGCGGGTGCTATGGATACGCAGTATTTT
TRBV9	TRBD1	TRBJ1-4	15	.	CASSPPGQGREKLFF	TGTGCCAGCAGCCCCCCGGGACAGGGAAGGGAAAAACTGTTTTTT
TRBV7-2	.	TRBJ2-1	12	.	CASSLRSSEQFF	TGTGCCAGCAGCCTGAGGAGCTCTGAGCAGTTCTTC
TRBV11-2	.	TRBJ1-2	14	.	CASSLDSSMRGYTF	TGTGCCAGCAGCCTAGACAGTTCTATGAGGGGCTACACCTTC
TRBV7-9	.	TRBJ2-7	11	.	CASSPSDEQYF	TGTGCCAGCAGCCCCTCAGACGAGCAGTACTTC
TRBV2	.	TRBJ1-1	13	.	CASRSQGNTEAFF	TGTGCCAGCAGATCCCAGGGGAACACTGAAGCTTTCTTT
TRBV6-5	.	TRBJ1-6	13	.	CASSYPTGSPLHF	TGTGCCAGCAGTTACCCAACAGGGTCACCCCTCCACTTT
TRBV10-3	.	TRBJ1-1	12	.	CAIRTSGAEAFF	TGTGCCATACGAACGTCAGGGGCGGAAGCTTTCTTT
TRBV7-9	.	TRBJ1-2	14	.	CASSSVQANYGYTF	TGTGCCAGCAGCTCCGTACAGGCCAACTATGGCTACACCTTC
TRBV5-1	.	TRBJ2-3	14	.	CASKRAESTDTQYF	TGCGCCAGCAAACGCGCGGAAAGCACAGATACGCAGTATTTT
TRBV6-1	.	TRBJ2-1	15	.	CASRLRIDRYNEQFF	TGTGCCAGCAGACTTAGGATTGACAGATACAATGAGCAGTTCTTC
TRBV7-2	.	TRBJ1-1	12	.	CASSFRESEAFF	TGTGCCAGCAGCTTTCGGGAATCTGAAGCTTTCTTT
TRBV29-1	.	TRBJ2-7	14	.	CSAAAQSNSYEQYF	TGCAGCGCGGCGGCACAATCTAACTCCTACGAGCAGTACTTC
TRBV6-1	.	TRBJ1-3	14	few	CASRNQGSGNTIYF	TGTGCCAGCAGGAATCAGGGCTCTGGAAACACCATATATTTT
TRBV28	.	TRBJ2-7	14	once	CASSLGGLSHEQYF	TGTGCCAGCAGTTTGGGGGGGCTTTCTCACGAGCAGTACTTC
TRBV9	.	TRBJ2-7	14	.	CASSVRPGSYEQYF	TGTGCCAGCAGCGTCAGGCCCGGCTCCTACGAGCAGTACTTC
TRBV7-9	.	TRBJ2-5	17	.	CSSSLGSMAPAGETQYF	TGTTCCAGCAGCTTAGGGTCCATGGCCCCAGCAGGAGAGACCCAGTACTTC
TRBV18	.	TRBJ1-1	12	.	CASSPEFTEAFF	TGTGCCAGCTCACCAGAGTTCACTGAAGCTTTCTTT
TRBV29-1	.	TRBJ1-3	12	once	CSVDSSGNTIYF	TGCAGCGTTGACAGCTCTGGAAACACCATATATTTT
TRBV19	.	TRBJ2-3	16	.	CASSTRTTIGRDTQYF	TGTGCCAGTAGTACAAGGACGACCATTGGGAGAGATACGCAGTATTTT
TRBV28	TRBD1	TRBJ1-1	15	once	CATRGSQGAYTEAFF	TGTGCCACCAGGGGCTCACAGGGGGCTTACACTGAAGCTTTCTTT
TRBV6-6	TRBD1	TRBJ2-1	14	.	CASRGQGANNEQFF	TGTGCCAGCAGGGGACAGGGGGCAAACAATGAGCAGTTCTTC
TRBV9	TRBD2	TRBJ2-5	15	once	CASSGGGKLQETQYF	TGTGCCAGCAGCGGGGGGGGGAAGCTTCAAGAGACCCAGTACTTC
TRBV19	TRBD2	TRBJ2-3	16	.	CASSIYSGRAGGTQYF	TGTGCCAGTAGTATATATAGCGGGAGGGCCGGCGGTACGCAGTATTTT
TRBV7-2	.	TRBJ1-4	15	few	CASSPGAGFGEKLFF	TGTGCCAGCAGCCCAGGGGCGGGCTTTGGTGAAAAACTGTTTTTT
TRBV11-2	TRBD2	TRBJ2-7	14	.	CASSPSGGADEQYF	TGTGCCAGCAGCCCTAGCGGGGGCGCCGACGAGCAGTACTTC
TRBV5-4	.	TRBJ1-1	15	few	CASSFIMGGQDEAFF	TGTGCCAGCAGTTTTATCATGGGGGGGCAAGACGAAGCTTTCTTT
TRBV4-1	.	TRBJ1-1	17	.	CASSPRGWGGSNTEAFF	TGCGCCAGCAGCCCTAGGGGTTGGGGGGGTTCGAACACTGAAGCTTTCTTT
TRBV7-2	TRBD2	TRBJ2-7	16	.	CASSSFSTSGAYEQYF	TGTGCCAGCTCCTCCTTTTCGACTAGCGGGGCATACGAGCAGTACTTC
TRBV5-1	TRBD1	TRBJ1-5	18	.	CASSSIPLGQGNGQPQHF	TGCGCCAGCAGCTCGATTCCCCTAGGACAGGGGAATGGCCAGCCCCAGCATTTT
TRBV7-8	.	TRBJ1-5	16	.	CASSPTGSPGNQPQHF	TGTGCCAGCAGCCCTACAGGGAGCCCTGGCAATCAGCCCCAGCATTTT
TRBV7-6	TRBD1	TRBJ2-3	14	once	CASRRQGAGDTQYF	TGTGCCAGCAGACGACAGGGGGCCGGGGATACGCAGTATTTT
TRBV12-5	.	TRBJ1-2	16	.	CASGNPPWQGIYGYTF	TGTGCTAGTGGTAACCCCCCGTGGCAGGGGATTTATGGCTACACCTTC
TRBV23-1	TRBD1	TRBJ1-1	18	.	CASSQSRDRNLSYTEAFF	TGCGCCAGCAGTCAATCGAGGGACAGGAATTTGTCTTACACTGAAGCTTTCTTT
TRBV7-9	TRBD1	TRBJ1-2	15	.	CASSPGQGVLYGYTF	TGTGCCAGCAGTCCCGGACAGGGGGTACTCTATGGCTACACCTTC
TRBV13	.	TRBJ1-1	12	.	CASSYPGGEAFF	TGTGCCAGCAGCTACCCCGGGGGGGAAGCTTTCTTT
TRBV6-4	.	TRBJ2-1	15	.	CASSERVPPNNEQFF	TGTGCCAGCAGTGAGCGGGTCCCACCTAACAATGAGCAGTTCTTC
TRBV18	TRBD1	TRBJ1-2	15	.	CASSPSTGGRSGYTF	TGTGCCAGCTCACCGTCGACAGGGGGACGAAGTGGCTACACCTTC
TRBV7-9	.	TRBJ2-5	13	.	CASTHSDRETQYF	TGTGCCAGCACCCACTCTGATCGAGAGACCCAGTACTTC
TRBV10-2	.	TRBJ1-3	13	.	CASAGQGGNTIYF	TGCGCCAGCGCTGGACAAGGGGGAAACACCATATATTTT
TRBV5-1	TRBD2	TRBJ2-1	15	.	CASSLEGMSGGEQFF	TGCGCCAGCAGCTTGGAGGGGATGTCGGGGGGAGAGCAGTTCTTC
TRBV7-9	TRBD2	TRBJ2-1	13	.	CASIPSGSNEQFF	TGTGCCAGCATACCTAGCGGGAGCAATGAGCAGTTCTTC
TRBV4-3	.	TRBJ1-2	13	.	CASSLGGAYGYTF	TGCGCCAGCAGCCTGGGGGGGGCCTATGGCTACACCTTC